The 14 T cell receptor beta chains presented below share a single source sample, sequenced in a study of beta chain features in type 1 diabetes. Sequenced material consisted of expressed TCRB transcripts (all of the isolated RNA was reverse transcribed). TCRdb's table, derived via immunoSEQ multiplex PCR, lists solely in-frame clones and lacks some. The sample has approximately 470,000 clones; roughly 30% are singletons. The sequenced sample was naive CD4+ T cells from blood. The receptors stem from a man younger than 35 in good health.

This chain links TRBV4-1 with TRBJ1-1, with D uncertain. This CDR3 contains 16 residues. Germline V gene sequence: CDR1 MGHRA, CDR2 YSYEKL. Between the trimmed V and J ends, which lost 0 bases and 2 bases, there was a span of 13 bases. CDR3: CASSQEPRTLNTEAFF. CDR3 nucleotide sequence: TGCGCCAGCAGCCAAGAACCTCGGACCCTCAACACTGAAGCTTTCTTT.

For this clone: One end of the junction fails to match germline, which may point to a read error. V and J are TRBV28 and TRBJ2-7; no firm D call. From germline, CDR1 is MDHEN and CDR2 SYDVKM. This CDR3 is 16 amino acids long. Here the CDR3 reads CASSPRPTRPSHEQYF. The CDR3 coding sequence is TGTGCCAGCAGTCCCCGACCGACGCGGCCCTCCCACGAGCAGTACTTC.

The chain links TRBV28 to TRBJ2-3, with D hard to call. Trimming stripped 7 bases from V and 0 bases from J, with 2 bases between. This CDR3 comprises 11 residues. The germline CDR1 and CDR2 sequences are MDHEN and SYDVKM. The CDR3 DNA is TGTGCCAGCACTAGCACAGATACGCAGTATTTT. The encoded protein is CASTSTDTQYF.

There are a few counts of this clone. The V gene is TRBV19, the J gene TRBJ1-1, with a weak D call TRBD1 (6 bases). The CDR3 length is 14 residues. V was shortened by 3 bases and J by 1 base, with 9 bases between the two germline ends. The germline CDR1 and CDR2 sequences are LNHDA and SQIVND (reference sequence). CDR3 region: CASSILTGNTEAFF. DNA for the CDR3: TGTGCCAGTAGTATCTTGACAGGGAACACTGAAGCTTTCTTT. Based on the CDR3 plus reference TRBV19 and TRBJ1-1, the full variable domain is DGGITQSPKYLFRKEGQNVTLSCEQNLNHDAMYWYRQDPGQGLRLIYYSQIVNDFQKGDIAEGYSVSREKKESFPLTVTSAQKNPTAFYLCASSILTGNTEAFFGQGTRLTVV.

The chain couples TRBV7-9 to TRBJ1-2; no reliable D call. This CDR3 has 15 amino acids. The V and J ends lost 0 bases and 4 bases respectively, with 12 bases between them. Germline V gene lookup returns CDR1 SEHNR and CDR2 FQNEAQ (reference sequence). This chain's CDR3 is CASSLAMRGFYGYTF. For the CDR3, the DNA is TGTGCCAGCAGCTTAGCCATGCGCGGCTTCTATGGCTACACCTTC. Supplemented by reference TRBV7-9 and TRBJ1-2, the full variable domain reads DTGVSQNPRHKITKRGQNVTFRCDPISEHNRLYWYRQTLGQGPEFLTYFQNEAQLEKSRLLSDRFSAERPKGSFSTLEIQRTEQGDSAMYLCASSLAMRGFYGYTFGSGTRLTVV.

The V and J genes are TRBV7-2 and TRBJ2-1, with D hard to call. The CDR3 consists of 13 residues. Germline CDR1 SGHTA, CDR2 FQGNSA. The V end was cut by 5 bases, the J end by 7 bases, with 12 bases between. CDR3: CASSPRPDNEQFF. The CDR3 DNA reads TGTGCCAGCAGCCCGCGGCCAGATAATGAGCAGTTCTTC.

As for this clone: Other DNA sequences in this sample translate to the same CDR3. The chain joins TRBV20-1 to TRBJ2-5; D is uncertain. The CDR3 totals 10 residues. Germline values: CDR1 DFQATT, CDR2 SNEGSKA (reference sequence). V lost 3 bases to trimming and J lost 2 bases, with 1 base between them. For the CDR3, the DNA is TGCAGTGCTAGTCAAGAGACCCAGTACTTC. It encodes CSASQETQYF.

V is TRBV11-2 and J is TRBJ2-4, with 8 nucleotides matching TRBD1. Germline V gene lookup returns CDR1 SGHAT and CDR2 FQNNGV. Trimming cost V 8 bases and J 7 bases; bases outside gene matches: 7. This CDR3 has 13 residues. CDR3 protein: CASGPDRANIQYF. CDR3 in DNA: TGTGCCAGCGGCCCGGACAGGGCGAACATTCAGTACTTC.

The chain recombines TRBV7-2 with TRBJ1-5, with D hard to call. The CDR3 spans 14 residues. Trimming took off 3 bases at V and 6 bases at J, with 12 bases between the two ends. Germline lookup yields CDR1 SGHTA and CDR2 FQGNSA. CDR3 protein: CASSFEGRAQPQHF. The CDR3 coding sequence is TGTGCCAGCAGCTTCGAAGGGCGGGCTCAGCCCCAGCATTTT.

This clone was recorded a few times. The chain recombines TRBV9 with TRBJ1-2; 9 nucleotides agree with TRBD1. Germline V CDR1 and CDR2: SGDLS, YYNGEE. CDR3 length: 14 amino acids. The V and J ends lost 0 bases and 6 bases, in that order; junction bases with no gene match: 3. The CDR3 reads CASSVVGQGNGYTF. The CDR3 DNA reads as TGTGCCAGCAGCGTAGTAGGACAGGGGAATGGCTACACCTTC.

The CDR3, as DNA: TGCGCCAGCAGTCAATCTTTCATACTCAATAATAGCAATCAGCCCCAGCATTTT. Protein: CASSQSFILNNSNQPQHF. The rearrangement links TRBV23-1 to TRBJ1-5; D is undetermined. TRBV23-1 is treated as an ORF (open reading frame) with a function not yet certain. V was clipped by 0 bases and J by 0 bases, with 15 bases between them. CDR3 length: 18 residues.

The rearrangement links TRBV5-5 to TRBJ1-1; D uncertain. The length of the CDR3 is 12 residues. Trimming removed 4 bases at V and 5 bases at J, with 9 bases between. Per the germline V gene, CDR1 is SGHKS and CDR2 is YYEKEE (reference sequence). This CDR3 is CASSQDRTEAFF. CDR3 bases: TGTGCCAGCAGCCAGGACCGGACTGAAGCTTTCTTT.

The gene calls are TRBV9 and TRBJ1-3; a weak D match, TRBD1 (6 bases). The CDR3 has 18 residues. Germline V CDR1 and CDR2: SGDLS, YYNGEE. Between the trimmed V and J ends, which lost 0 bases and 0 bases, there was a span of 16 bases. In nucleotides, the CDR3 is TGTGCCAGCAGCGTAGATCCCCCTGACAGGATCTCTGGAAACACCATATATTTT. Protein sequence: CASSVDPPDRISGNTIYF.

This clone turned up a few times. This chain links TRBV25-1 with TRBJ2-1; 10 bases are shared with TRBD1. The germline V gene encodes CDR1 MGHDK and CDR2 SYGVNS. V was pared by 4 bases and J by 4 bases, with 7 bases of the junction left unmatched. The CDR3 is made up of 16 amino acids. The CDR3 region has the DNA TGTGCCAGCAGTGGATCCGGGACAGGGGCTTACAATGAGCAGTTCTTC. Translating it yields CASSGSGTGAYNEQFF.